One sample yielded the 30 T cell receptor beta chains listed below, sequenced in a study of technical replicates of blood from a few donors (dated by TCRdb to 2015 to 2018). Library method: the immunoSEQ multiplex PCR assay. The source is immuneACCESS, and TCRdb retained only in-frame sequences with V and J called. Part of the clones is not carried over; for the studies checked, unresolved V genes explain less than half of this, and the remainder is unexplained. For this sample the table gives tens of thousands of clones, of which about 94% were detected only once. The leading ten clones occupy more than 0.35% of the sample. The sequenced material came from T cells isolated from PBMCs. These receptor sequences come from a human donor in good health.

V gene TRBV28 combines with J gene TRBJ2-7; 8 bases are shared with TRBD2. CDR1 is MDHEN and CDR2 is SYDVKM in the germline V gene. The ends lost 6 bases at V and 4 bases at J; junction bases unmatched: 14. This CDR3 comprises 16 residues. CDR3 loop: CASSPGGSGSLYEQYF. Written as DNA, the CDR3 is TGTGCCAGCAGCCCGGGTGGGAGCGGGAGCTTATACGAGCAGTACTTC.

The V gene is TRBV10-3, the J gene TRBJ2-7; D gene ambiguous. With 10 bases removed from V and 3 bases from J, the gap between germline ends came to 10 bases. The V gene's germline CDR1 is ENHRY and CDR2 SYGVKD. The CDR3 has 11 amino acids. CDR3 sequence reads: CATSEDYEQYF. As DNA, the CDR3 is TGTGCCACGAGCGAGGACTACGAGCAGTACTTC.

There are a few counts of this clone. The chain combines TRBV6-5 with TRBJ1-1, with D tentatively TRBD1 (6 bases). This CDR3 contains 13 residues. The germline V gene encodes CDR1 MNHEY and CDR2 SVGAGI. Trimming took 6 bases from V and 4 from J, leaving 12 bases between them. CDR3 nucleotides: TGTGCCAGCAGGGGAGGGGGGACCACTGAAGCTTTCTTT. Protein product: CASRGGGTTEAFF.

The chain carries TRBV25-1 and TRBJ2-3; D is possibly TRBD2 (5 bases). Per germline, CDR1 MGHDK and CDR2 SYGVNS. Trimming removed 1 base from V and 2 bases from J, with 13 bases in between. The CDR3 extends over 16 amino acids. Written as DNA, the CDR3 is TGTGCCAGCAGTGAATTTGCGGGCGGATACACAGATACGCAGTATTTT. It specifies CASSEFAGGYTDTQYF.

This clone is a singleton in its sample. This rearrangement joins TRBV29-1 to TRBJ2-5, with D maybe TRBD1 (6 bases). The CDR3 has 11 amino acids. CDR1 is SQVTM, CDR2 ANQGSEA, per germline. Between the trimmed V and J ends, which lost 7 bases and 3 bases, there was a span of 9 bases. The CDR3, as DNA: TGCAGCGCCCGGGACAAAGAGACCCAGTACTTC. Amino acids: CSARDKETQYF.

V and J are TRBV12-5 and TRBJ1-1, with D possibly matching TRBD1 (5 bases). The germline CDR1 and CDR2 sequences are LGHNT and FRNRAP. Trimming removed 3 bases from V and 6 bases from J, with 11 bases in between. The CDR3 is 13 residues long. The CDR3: CASGLGDTSEAFF. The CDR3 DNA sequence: TGTGCTAGTGGTTTAGGGGATACGTCTGAAGCTTTCTTT.

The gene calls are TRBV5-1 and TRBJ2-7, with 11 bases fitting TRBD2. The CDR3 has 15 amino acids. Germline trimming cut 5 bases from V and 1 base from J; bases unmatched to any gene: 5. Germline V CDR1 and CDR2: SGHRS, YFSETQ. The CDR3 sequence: CASRQRTSGSYEQYF. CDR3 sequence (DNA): TGCGCCAGCAGGCAGCGGACTAGCGGGTCCTACGAGCAGTACTTC.

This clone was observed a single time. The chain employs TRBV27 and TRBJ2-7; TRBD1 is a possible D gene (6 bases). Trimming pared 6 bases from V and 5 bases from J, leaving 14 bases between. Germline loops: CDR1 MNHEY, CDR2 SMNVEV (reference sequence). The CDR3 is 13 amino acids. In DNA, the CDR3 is TGTGCCAGCAGCCCAGACAGGCAGAACGAGCAGTACTTC. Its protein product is CASSPDRQNEQYF.

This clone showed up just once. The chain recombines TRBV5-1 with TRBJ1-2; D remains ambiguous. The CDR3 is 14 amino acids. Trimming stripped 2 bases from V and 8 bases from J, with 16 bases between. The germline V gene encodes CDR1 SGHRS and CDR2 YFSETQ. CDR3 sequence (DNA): TGCGCCAGCAGCTTAAGAGGTGAACAGCGGGGCTACACCTTC. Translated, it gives CASSLRGEQRGYTF.

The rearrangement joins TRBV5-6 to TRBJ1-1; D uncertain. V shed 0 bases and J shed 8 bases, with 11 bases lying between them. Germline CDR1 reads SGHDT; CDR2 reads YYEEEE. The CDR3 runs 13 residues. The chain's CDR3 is CASSLAAAAEAFF. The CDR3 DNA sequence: TGTGCCAGCAGCTTGGCCGCAGCAGCGGAAGCTTTCTTT.

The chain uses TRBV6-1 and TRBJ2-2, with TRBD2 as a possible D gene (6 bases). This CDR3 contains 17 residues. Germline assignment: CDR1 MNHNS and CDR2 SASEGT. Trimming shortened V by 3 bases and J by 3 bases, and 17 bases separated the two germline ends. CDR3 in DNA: TGTGCCAGCAGTGAGTTGTCTAGCGTCCTTGACACCGGGGAGCTGTTTTTT. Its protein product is CASSELSSVLDTGELFF.

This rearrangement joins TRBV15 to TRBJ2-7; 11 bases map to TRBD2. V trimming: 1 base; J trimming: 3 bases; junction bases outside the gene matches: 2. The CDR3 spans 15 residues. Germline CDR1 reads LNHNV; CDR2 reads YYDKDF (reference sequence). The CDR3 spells CATSRGLAGSYEQYF. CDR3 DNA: TGTGCCACCAGCAGAGGACTAGCGGGGAGCTACGAGCAGTACTTC.

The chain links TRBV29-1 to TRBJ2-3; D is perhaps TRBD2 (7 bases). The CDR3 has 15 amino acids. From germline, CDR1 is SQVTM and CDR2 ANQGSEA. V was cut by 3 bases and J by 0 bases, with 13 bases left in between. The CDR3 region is CSVEEGGGSTDTQYF. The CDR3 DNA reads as TGCAGCGTTGAGGAGGGGGGGGGTAGCACAGATACGCAGTATTTT.

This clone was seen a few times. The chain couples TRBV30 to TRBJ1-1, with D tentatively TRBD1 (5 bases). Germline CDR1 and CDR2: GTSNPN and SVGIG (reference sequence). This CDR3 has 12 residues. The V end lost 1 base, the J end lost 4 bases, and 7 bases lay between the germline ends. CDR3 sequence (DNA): TGTGCCTGGAGTGGACAGCTCACTGAAGCTTTCTTT. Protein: CAWSGQLTEAFF.

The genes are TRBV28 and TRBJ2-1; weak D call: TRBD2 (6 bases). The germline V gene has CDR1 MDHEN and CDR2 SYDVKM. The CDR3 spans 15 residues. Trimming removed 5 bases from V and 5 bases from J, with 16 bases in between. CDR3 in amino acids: CASSPRGGWDNEQFF. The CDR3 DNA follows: TGTGCCAGCAGTCCGCGGGGAGGATGGGACAATGAGCAGTTCTTC. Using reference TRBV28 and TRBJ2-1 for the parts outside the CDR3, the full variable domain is DVKVTQSSRYLVKRTGEKVFLECVQDMDHENMFWYRQDPGLGLRLIYFSYDVKMKEKGDIPEGYSVSREKKERFSLILESASTNQTSMYLCASSPRGGWDNEQFFGPGTRLTVL.

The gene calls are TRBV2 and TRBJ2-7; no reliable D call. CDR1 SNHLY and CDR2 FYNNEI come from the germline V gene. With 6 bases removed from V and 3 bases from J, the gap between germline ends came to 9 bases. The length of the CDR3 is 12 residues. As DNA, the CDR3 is TGTGCCAGCAGCGACTTCGACTACGAGCAGTACTTC. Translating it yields CASSDFDYEQYF. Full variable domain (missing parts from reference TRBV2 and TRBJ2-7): EPEVTQTPSHQVTQMGQEVILRCVPISNHLYFYWYRQILGQKVEFLVSFYNNEISEKSEIFDDQFSVERPDGSNFTLKIRSTKLEDSAMYFCASSDFDYEQYFGPGTRLTVT.

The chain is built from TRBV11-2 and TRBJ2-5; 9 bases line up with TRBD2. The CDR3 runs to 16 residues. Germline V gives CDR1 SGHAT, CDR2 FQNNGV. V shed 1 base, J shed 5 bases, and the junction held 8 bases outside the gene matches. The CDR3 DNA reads TGTGCCAGCAGCTTAGCCTTAGCGGGAGCAGGGGAGACCCAGTACTTC. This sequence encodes CASSLALAGAGETQYF.

This CDR3 is CAISESVTGSTTRRGGYTF. Written as DNA, the CDR3 is TGTGCCATCAGTGAGTCCGTGACAGGGTCGACTACCCGGCGAGGGGGCTACACCTTC. This chain links TRBV10-3 with TRBJ1-2, with 7 nucleotides matching TRBD1. Germline V gives CDR1 ENHRY, CDR2 SYGVKD. After removal of 0 bases from V and 8 bases from J, the junction contained 21 bases not matched to a gene. The CDR3 extends over 19 amino acids.

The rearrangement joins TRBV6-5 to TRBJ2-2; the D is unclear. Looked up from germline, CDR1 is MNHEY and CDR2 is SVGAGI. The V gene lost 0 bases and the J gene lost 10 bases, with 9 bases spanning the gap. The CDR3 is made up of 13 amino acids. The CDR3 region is CASSYSEVVELFF. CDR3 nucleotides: TGTGCCAGCAGTTACTCAGAGGTAGTGGAGCTGTTTTTT.

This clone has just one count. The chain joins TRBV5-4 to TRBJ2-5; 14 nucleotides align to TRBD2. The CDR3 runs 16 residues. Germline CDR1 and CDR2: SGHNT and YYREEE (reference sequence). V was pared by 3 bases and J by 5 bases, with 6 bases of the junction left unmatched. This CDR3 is CASSSRTSGGPETQYF. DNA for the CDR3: TGTGCCAGCAGCTCCCGGACTAGCGGGGGGCCCGAGACCCAGTACTTC.

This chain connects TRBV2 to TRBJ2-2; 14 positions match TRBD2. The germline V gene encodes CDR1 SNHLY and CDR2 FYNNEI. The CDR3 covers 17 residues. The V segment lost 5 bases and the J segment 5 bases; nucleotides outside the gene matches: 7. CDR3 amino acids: CASSRLAGGPWTGELFF. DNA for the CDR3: TGTGCCAGCAGTAGACTAGCGGGAGGGCCTTGGACCGGGGAGCTGTTTTTT.

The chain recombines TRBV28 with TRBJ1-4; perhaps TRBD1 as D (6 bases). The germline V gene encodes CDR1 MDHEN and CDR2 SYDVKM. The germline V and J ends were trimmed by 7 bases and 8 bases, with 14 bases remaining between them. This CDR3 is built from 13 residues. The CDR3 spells CASNTGQREKLFF. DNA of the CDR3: TGTGCCAGCAACACAGGGCAACGGGAAAAACTGTTTTTT. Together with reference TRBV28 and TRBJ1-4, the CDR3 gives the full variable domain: DVKVTQSSRYLVKRTGEKVFLECVQDMDHENMFWYRQDPGLGLRLIYFSYDVKMKEKGDIPEGYSVSREKKERFSLILESASTNQTSMYLCASNTGQREKLFFGSGTQLSVL.

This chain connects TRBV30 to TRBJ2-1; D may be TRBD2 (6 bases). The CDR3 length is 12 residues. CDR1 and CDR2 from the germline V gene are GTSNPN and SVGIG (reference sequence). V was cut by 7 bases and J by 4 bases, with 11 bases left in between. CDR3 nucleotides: TGTGCCTCCGGGGACTTTTACAATGAGCAGTTCTTC. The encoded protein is CASGDFYNEQFF.

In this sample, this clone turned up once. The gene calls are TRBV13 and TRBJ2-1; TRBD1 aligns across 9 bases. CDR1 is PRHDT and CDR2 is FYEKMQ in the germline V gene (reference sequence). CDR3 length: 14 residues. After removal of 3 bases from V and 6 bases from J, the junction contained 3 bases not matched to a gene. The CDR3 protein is CASSFLTGGNEQFF. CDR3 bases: TGTGCCAGCAGCTTTTTGACAGGGGGCAATGAGCAGTTCTTC.

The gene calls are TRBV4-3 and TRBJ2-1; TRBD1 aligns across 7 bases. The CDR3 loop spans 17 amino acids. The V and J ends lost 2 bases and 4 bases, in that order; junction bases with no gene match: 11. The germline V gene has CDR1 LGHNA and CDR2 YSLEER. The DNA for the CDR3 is TGCGCCAGCAGCCAATATGTCTCGGGACAGCATTACAATGAGCAGTTCTTC. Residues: CASSQYVSGQHYNEQFF.

As DNA, the CDR3 is TGTGCCATCCGGGACAGGGATCGAGATGAGCAGTTCTTC. Its protein is CAIRDRDRDEQFF. The chain couples TRBV10-3 to TRBJ2-1; 9 bases line up with TRBD1. The J segment lost 8 bases and the V segment lost 8 bases, leaving 7 bases of the junction unmatched. Germline assignment: CDR1 ENHRY and CDR2 SYGVKD. CDR3 length: 13 residues.

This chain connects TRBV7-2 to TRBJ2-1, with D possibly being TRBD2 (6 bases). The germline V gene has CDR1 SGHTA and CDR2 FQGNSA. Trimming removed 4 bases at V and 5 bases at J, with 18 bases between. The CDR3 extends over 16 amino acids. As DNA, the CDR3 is TGTGCCAGCAGCTCCATAGGGGCGGGATGGAACAATGAGCAGTTCTTC. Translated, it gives CASSSIGAGWNNEQFF. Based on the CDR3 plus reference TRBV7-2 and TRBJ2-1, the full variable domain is GAGVSQSPSNKVTEKGKDVELRCDPISGHTALYWYRQSLGQGLEFLIYFQGNSAPDKSGLPSDRFSAERTGGSVSTLTIQRTQQEDSAVYLCASSSIGAGWNNEQFFGPGTRLTVL.

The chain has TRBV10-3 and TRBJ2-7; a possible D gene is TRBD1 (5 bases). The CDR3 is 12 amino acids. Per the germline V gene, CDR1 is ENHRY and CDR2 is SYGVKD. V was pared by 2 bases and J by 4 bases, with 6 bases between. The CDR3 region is CAISERGYEQYF. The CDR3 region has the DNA TGTGCCATCAGTGAGAGGGGATACGAGCAGTACTTC.

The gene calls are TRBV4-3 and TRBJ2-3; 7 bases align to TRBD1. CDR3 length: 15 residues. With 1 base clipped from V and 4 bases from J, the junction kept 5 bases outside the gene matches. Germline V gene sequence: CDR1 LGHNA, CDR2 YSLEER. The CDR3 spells CASSQGQGTADTQYF. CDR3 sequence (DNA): TGCGCCAGCAGCCAAGGACAGGGTACGGCAGATACGCAGTATTTT.

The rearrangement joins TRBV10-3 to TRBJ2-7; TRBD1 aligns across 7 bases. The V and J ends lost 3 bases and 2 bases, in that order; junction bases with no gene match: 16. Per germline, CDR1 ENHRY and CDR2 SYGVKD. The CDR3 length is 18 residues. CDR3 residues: CAISDHWGSTGMTYEQYF. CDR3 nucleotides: TGTGCCATCAGTGACCACTGGGGGTCGACAGGGATGACCTACGAGCAGTACTTC.